Listed below are T cell receptor beta chains from one sample, sequenced in a study of early T cells in non-severe SARS-CoV-2 infection. TCRdb reanalysed the 5' RACE reads using MiXCR and keeps one entry per CDR3 protein. The sample yields under 45,000 distinct CDR3 sequences, roughly 8% seen once. Sample: whole blood, taken at baseline. These receptors came from an adult who was a healthcare worker with PCR-confirmed SARS-CoV-2 infection or an uninfected control (not recorded which). The conserved cysteine and the conserved F or W are not part of the CDR3 here. Each record gives: D gene, V gene, J gene, CDR3 protein. D genes are given only for firm matches.

.	TRBV12-3/TRBV12-4	TRBJ1-4	ASIKGWSPNEKLF
TRBD2	TRBV20-1	TRBJ2-3	SARAAGLAGGATQY
.	TRBV11-2	TRBJ2-5	ASSLGVQETQY
TRBD2	TRBV10-1	TRBJ2-1	ASSPGGSYEQF
TRBD2	TRBV7-3	TRBJ2-1	ASSSGLAHEQF
.	TRBV7-3	TRBJ1-4	ASSLTRWRDRSYTTNEKLF
TRBD2	TRBV27	TRBJ2-1	ASSLRLAGGQWNEQF
.	TRBV21-1	TRBJ2-4	ASSWVPAKNIQY
.	TRBV29-1	TRBJ2-5	SVETGVQETQY
.	TRBV5-4	TRBJ2-7	ASSQDKYEQY
.	TRBV4-3	TRBJ1-6	ASSQAGGGHNSPLH
.	TRBV6-6	TRBJ1-6	ASSPRFNSPLH
.	TRBV20-1	TRBJ2-7	SATKSDVYEQY
.	TRBV6-2/TRBV6-3	TRBJ2-1	ASSYQVESYNEQF
.	TRBV19	TRBJ2-7	ASSMTITRGSSYEQY
.	TRBV11-2	TRBJ2-1	ASSLDLGLLNEQF
TRBD1	TRBV20-1	TRBJ1-4	SAPDRGATNEKLF
TRBD1	TRBV5-4	TRBJ2-4	ASSPYRQGSKNIQY
.	TRBV5-5	TRBJ1-2	ASSSGAKNYGYT
.	TRBV29-1	TRBJ2-3	SVAKFPEVSTDTQY
.	TRBV4-3	TRBJ1-5	ASSQDIGQPQH
.	TRBV5-1	TRBJ1-5	ASSFGSGGNQPQH
.	TRBV3-1	TRBJ2-1	ASSQGTSYNEQF
TRBD1	TRBV12-3/TRBV12-4	TRBJ2-7	ASSFGGQGSSYEQY
.	TRBV18	TRBJ2-5	ASSPSSMEWDKTQY
TRBD1	TRBV25-1	TRBJ2-7	ASRETGSYEQY
.	TRBV20-1	TRBJ2-7	SASPRDRSYEQY
TRBD1	TRBV20-1	TRBJ1-2	SARDMGQGAFNYGYT
TRBD1	TRBV7-9	TRBJ1-5	ASSLPAGQVY
.	TRBV20-1	TRBJ1-4	SARLGAHVNEKLF
.	TRBV27	TRBJ2-5	ATSYGLGETQY
.	TRBV3-1	TRBJ1-1	ASSQSSPNTEAF
TRBD2	TRBV29-1	TRBJ2-5	SVRRGGPQETQY
TRBD2	TRBV11-2	TRBJ2-2	ASSLQRTSGGFTGELF
TRBD1	TRBV6-1	TRBJ2-7	ASTSTGTGSYEQY
.	TRBV6-4	TRBJ2-3	ASSDSSRAADTQY
.	TRBV28	TRBJ2-6	ASRHTGANVLT
.	TRBV7-2	TRBJ2-5	ASRPYLGGVHETQY
.	TRBV12-3/TRBV12-4	TRBJ2-1	ASSLTMSSYNEQF
.	TRBV12-3/TRBV12-4	TRBJ2-1	ASSSLSSANEQF
.	TRBV7-3	TRBJ1-1	ASSSTLNTEAF
TRBD2	TRBV12-3/TRBV12-4	TRBJ2-2	ASSSSSGTSGLSANTGELF
TRBD2	TRBV28	TRBJ2-1	ASRLGTSSGNNEQF
.	TRBV12-3/TRBV12-4	TRBJ2-7	ASSLGAGTSHEQY
.	TRBV19	TRBJ2-1	ASSIGSSSYNEQF
.	TRBV10-3	TRBJ2-1	AISEGGYNEQF
.	TRBV9	TRBJ2-2	ASGLNTGELF
.	TRBV4-1	TRBJ2-1	ASSKEGSSYNEQF
.	TRBV12-3/TRBV12-4	TRBJ1-3	ASSLQGPRSGNTIY
TRBD1	TRBV5-1	TRBJ1-2	ASSFTPWTGPDGYT
TRBD1	TRBV19	TRBJ2-2	ASSVPRYSGTGPSITGELF
.	TRBV20-1	TRBJ2-5	SASWRGRETQY
TRBD1	TRBV7-6	TRBJ2-5	ASSPTGGNQETQY
TRBD1	TRBV3-1	TRBJ2-5	ASSQPWGETGGETQY
.	TRBV7-2	TRBJ2-7	ASSPGFSRHYEQY
.	TRBV2	TRBJ2-2	ATQDSERRQNTGELF